The clone carrying this TCR beta chain is a singleton in its sample. Its antigen is not identified. With cryopreserved PBMCs as the source, 2 to 2.5 micrograms of genomic DNA went to TCR beta libraries. The sample belongs to a study of cytotoxic CD8 clonotypes in ibrutinib-treated CLL. Study findings and constraints: In comparison with age-matched healthy donors, baseline clonality was higher and tracked circulating CD8+ T-cell counts. In sustained-remission versus progressing patients, sampling times differed.

Using immunoSEQ multiplex PCR, the repertoire was profiled, and TCRdb retains in-frame clones only, with some absent. Of roughly 56,000 clones in the sample, about three quarters were seen once. The TCR comes from a human donor with chronic lymphocytic leukemia. The specimen comprised PBMCs, sampled after 12 months of ibrutinib treatment.

Here the CDR3 DNA reads TGTGCCACCAGCAGCCCCTTCCGGGGTCAAGAGACCCAGTACTTC. This sequence encodes CATSSPFRGQETQYF. The chain combines TRBV15 with TRBJ2-5; D might be TRBD2 (5 bases). CDR3 size: 15 residues. Deletions cut 3 bases from V and 2 bases from J, with 13 bases between. Germline CDR1 LNHNV, CDR2 YYDKDF (reference sequence).